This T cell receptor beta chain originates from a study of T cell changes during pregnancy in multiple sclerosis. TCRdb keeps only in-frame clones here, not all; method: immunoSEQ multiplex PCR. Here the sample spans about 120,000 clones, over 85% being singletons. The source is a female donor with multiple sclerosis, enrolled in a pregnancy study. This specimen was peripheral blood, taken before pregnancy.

The CDR3 coding sequence is TGCGCCAGCAGCTTGGATCCGAGCTCCTATAATTCACCCCTCCACTTT. It translates to CASSLDPSSYNSPLHF. The rearrangement uses TRBV5-1 and TRBJ1-6; D remains unclear. The CDR3 consists of 16 residues. Germline V lookup: CDR1 SGHRS, CDR2 YFSETQ. The V end lost 0 bases, the J end lost 0 bases, and 7 bases lay between the germline ends.